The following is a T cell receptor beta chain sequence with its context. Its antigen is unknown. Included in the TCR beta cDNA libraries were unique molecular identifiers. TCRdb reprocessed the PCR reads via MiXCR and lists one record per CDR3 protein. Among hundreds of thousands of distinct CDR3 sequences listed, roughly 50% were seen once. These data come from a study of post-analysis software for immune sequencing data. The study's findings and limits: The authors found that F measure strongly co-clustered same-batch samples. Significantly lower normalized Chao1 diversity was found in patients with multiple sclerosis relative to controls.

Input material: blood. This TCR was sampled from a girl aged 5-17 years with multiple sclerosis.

The CDR3 protein is CASSFSNYEQYF. CDR3 nucleotide sequence: TGTGCCAGCAGCTTTAGCAACTACGAGCAGTACTTC. This chain uses TRBV5-5 with TRBJ2-7, with D unresolved. The V end was cut by 2 bases, the J end by 3 bases, with 6 bases between. This CDR3 region has 12 residues. The germline gives CDR1 SGHKS, CDR2 YYEKEE (reference sequence).